Listed below are T cell receptor beta chains from one sample, sequenced in a study of shared clonotypes between healthy human individuals. The data were produced by immunoSEQ multiplex PCR, yet TCRdb's version contains in-frame clones alone and is incomplete. Among more than 2,000,000 clones, 85% to 95% were seen once, and the ten largest hold about 0.41%. The sample taken for sequencing was naive CD4+ T cells from PBMCs. Receptor source: a man between 18 and 29 years old in good health. Some clones in this sample may be carry-over from other donors' samples. Both conserved end residues are part of each CDR3. The D gene is left open where the match is weak. A row's size may be missing; if present it is once, few, many or a size class.

v_call,d_call,clone_size,j_call,cdr3_aa,cdr3_nt
TRBV28,TRBD2,-,TRBJ2-1,CASSLILAGGYNEQFF,TGTGCCAGCAGTTTGATACTAGCGGGAGGGTACAATGAGCAGTTCTTC
TRBV6-1,-,-,TRBJ1-2,CASSEGLGSGYTF,TGTGCCAGCAGTGAAGGTTTGGGGAGTGGCTACACCTTC
TRBV7-8,-,-,TRBJ2-2,CASSGFTGELFF,TGTGCCAGCAGTGGCTTTACCGGGGAGCTGTTTTTT
TRBV9,-,-,TRBJ2-3,CASSVAGHGDTQYF,TGTGCCAGCAGCGTAGCTGGGCACGGGGATACGCAGTATTTT
TRBV19,-,once,TRBJ2-1,CASMDRRSAYNEQFF,TGTGCCAGTATGGATCGCCGGAGTGCTTACAATGAGCAGTTCTTC
TRBV18,-,-,TRBJ2-7,CASSPGTGAYEQYF,TGTGCCAGCTCACCAGGGACTGGAGCCTACGAGCAGTACTTC
TRBV18,-,-,TRBJ2-3,CASSPTLGQPEYF,TGTGCCAGCTCACCAACACTCGGACAGCCAGAGTATTTT
TRBV14,-,-,TRBJ2-5,CASSPTWGTPGTETQYF,TGTGCCAGCAGCCCCACCTGGGGGACGCCCGGAACAGAGACCCAGTACTTC
TRBV27,-,-,TRBJ2-1,CASRGYVNEQFF,TGTGCCAGCAGGGGGTACGTCAATGAGCAGTTCTTC
TRBV5-1,-,-,TRBJ1-1,CASSSRGENTEAFF,TGCGCCAGCAGCTCCAGGGGAGAGAACACTGAAGCTTTCTTT
TRBV28,TRBD2,once,TRBJ2-5,CASSYGGRVETQYF,TGTGCCAGCTCATACGGCGGGAGGGTAGAGACCCAGTACTTC
TRBV28,-,-,TRBJ1-2,CASSFARSEANYGYTF,TGTGCCAGCAGTTTTGCCCGGTCCGAGGCTAACTATGGCTACACCTTC
TRBV19,TRBD2,-,TRBJ2-1,CASSIDSLAGVANEQFF,TGTGCCAGTAGTATAGATAGTCTAGCGGGAGTTGCTAATGAGCAGTTCTTC
TRBV7-2,-,-,TRBJ2-1,CASSLAVRRGHEQFF,TGTGCCAGCAGCTTAGCTGTTCGCAGGGGCCATGAGCAGTTCTTC
TRBV5-1,-,-,TRBJ1-2,CASSSGNYGYTF,TGCGCCAGCAGTAGTGGGAACTATGGCTACACCTTC
TRBV19,-,few,TRBJ1-5,CASSIGAPFNQPQHF,TGTGCCAGTAGTATTGGGGCTCCCTTCAATCAGCCCCAGCATTTT
TRBV5-1,TRBD2,-,TRBJ2-7,CASSLGLAEQYF,TGCGCCAGCAGCTTGGGACTAGCAGAGCAGTACTTC
TRBV7-3,TRBD2,-,TRBJ2-2,CASSPGGRTGELFF,TGTGCCAGCAGCCCGGGAGGGAGGACCGGGGAGCTGTTTTTT
TRBV9,TRBD2,-,TRBJ2-5,CASSPGTSGSGVETQYF,TGTGCCAGCAGCCCCGGGACTAGCGGGAGCGGGGTCGAGACCCAGTACTTC
TRBV7-2,TRBD1,-,TRBJ2-7,CAAGQGPYEQYF,TGTGCCGCTGGACAGGGCCCCTACGAGCAGTACTTC
TRBV10-3,TRBD1,-,TRBJ2-1,CATLTGTGFNEQFF,TGTGCCACCCTAACCGGGACAGGGTTCAATGAGCAGTTCTTC
TRBV28,-,once,TRBJ2-3,CASSYIALSTDTQYF,TGTGCCAGCAGCTACATAGCGCTTAGCACAGATACGCAGTATTTT
TRBV28,TRBD2,-,TRBJ2-7,CASSGPLPSLLAGNAPIYEQYF,TGTGCCAGCAGTGGACCCCTTCCCTCGTTACTAGCGGGAAACGCCCCTATCTACGAGCAGTACTTC
TRBV30,TRBD1,-,TRBJ2-7,CAWTRPQQGTYEQYF,TGTGCCTGGACCAGACCCCAACAGGGGACCTACGAGCAGTACTTC
TRBV6-5,-,-,TRBJ2-5,CASRRRETQYF,TGTGCCAGCAGGCGAAGGGAGACCCAGTACTTC
TRBV9,-,-,TRBJ2-5,CASSVRGDWYQETQYF,TGTGCCAGCAGCGTAAGGGGGGATTGGTATCAAGAGACCCAGTACTTC
TRBV5-4,-,once,TRBJ2-7,CASSLVPSSYEQYF,TGTGCCAGCAGCTTGGTTCCTTCTTCCTACGAGCAGTACTTC
TRBV9,-,-,TRBJ1-1,CASSGWASKPYEAFF,TGTGCCAGCAGCGGCTGGGCGTCAAAACCCTATGAAGCTTTCTTT
TRBV14,-,-,TRBJ1-1,CASSRSGNTEAFF,TGTGCCAGCAGCCGTTCAGGGAACACTGAAGCTTTCTTT
TRBV4-3,-,-,TRBJ2-3,CASSQEGRWGAQYF,TGCGCCAGCAGCCAAGAAGGCAGGTGGGGCGCGCAGTATTTT
TRBV18,-,-,TRBJ1-1,CASSLHEVANTEAFF,TGTGCCAGCTCACTCCATGAGGTTGCGAACACTGAAGCTTTCTTT
TRBV30,-,-,TRBJ2-5,CAWSVNLQETQYF,TGTGCCTGGAGTGTTAACCTCCAAGAGACCCAGTACTTC
TRBV28,-,-,TRBJ2-3,CASSLDVSTDTQYF,TGTGCCAGCAGTTTGGACGTGAGTACAGATACGCAGTATTTT
TRBV10-3,-,-,TRBJ1-1,CAITPEGNTEAFF,TGTGCCATCACCCCGGAGGGTAACACTGAAGCTTTCTTT
TRBV4-2,-,-,TRBJ2-1,CASSDGYSYNEQFF,TGTGCTAGCAGCGACGGCTACTCCTACAATGAGCAGTTCTTC
TRBV6-1,-,-,TRBJ1-5,CASSPPNNQPQHF,TGTGCCAGCAGCCCCCCCAACAATCAGCCCCAGCATTTT
TRBV6-6,TRBD2,-,TRBJ2-3,CASLFGGGHTDTQYF,TGTGCCAGTCTTTTCGGGGGAGGGCACACAGATACGCAGTATTTT
TRBV27,TRBD2,-,TRBJ2-7,CASSSTGLAGTHEQYF,TGTGCCAGCAGTTCTACCGGACTAGCGGGAACCCACGAGCAGTACTTC
TRBV5-1,TRBD1,-,TRBJ2-7,CASSRTGGFYEQYF,TGCGCCAGCAGCCGGACAGGGGGCTTCTACGAGCAGTACTTC
TRBV2,TRBD1,-,TRBJ2-7,CASATGASYEQYF,TGTGCCAGCGCTACAGGGGCTTCCTACGAGCAGTACTTC
TRBV11-3,-,-,TRBJ2-1,CASSSAGRVVDEQFF,TGTGCCAGCAGCTCGGCCGGCAGGGTAGTAGATGAGCAGTTCTTC
TRBV7-9,-,-,TRBJ2-7,CASSQRGMGSYEQYF,TGTGCCAGCAGCCAAAGGGGGATGGGCTCCTACGAGCAGTACTTC
TRBV5-4,TRBD2,-,TRBJ2-1,CASSVKTSGGYNEQFF,TGTGCCAGCAGCGTAAAGACTAGCGGGGGTTACAATGAGCAGTTCTTC
TRBV7-3,TRBD2,-,TRBJ2-2,CASSQTSGANTGELFF,TGTGCCAGCAGCCAGACTAGCGGGGCGAACACCGGGGAGCTGTTTTTT
TRBV28,-,-,TRBJ1-4,CATMGAVNEKLFF,TGTGCCACCATGGGGGCCGTTAATGAAAAACTGTTTTTT
TRBV10-2,-,-,TRBJ2-5,CASSPGGETQYF,TGCGCCAGCAGTCCCGGTGGGGAGACCCAGTACTTC
TRBV28,-,-,TRBJ1-3,CASETRGRGNTIYF,TGTGCCAGCGAGACAAGGGGGAGGGGAAACACCATATATTTT
TRBV4-3,TRBD2,-,TRBJ2-1,CASSPRTSGTSYNEQFF,TGCGCCAGCAGCCCCCGGACTAGCGGGACCTCCTACAATGAGCAGTTCTTC
TRBV27,TRBD2,-,TRBJ2-7,CASSLWGGGGYEQYF,TGTGCCAGCAGTTTATGGGGGGGAGGCGGCTACGAGCAGTACTTC
TRBV19,-,-,TRBJ2-3,CASSGFWGSDTDTQYF,TGTGCCAGTAGTGGCTTCTGGGGGAGCGACACAGATACGCAGTATTTT
TRBV19,-,-,TRBJ2-2,CASSMRGRRHSGELFF,TGTGCCAGTAGCATGAGGGGACGGCGGCATTCAGGGGAGCTGTTTTTT